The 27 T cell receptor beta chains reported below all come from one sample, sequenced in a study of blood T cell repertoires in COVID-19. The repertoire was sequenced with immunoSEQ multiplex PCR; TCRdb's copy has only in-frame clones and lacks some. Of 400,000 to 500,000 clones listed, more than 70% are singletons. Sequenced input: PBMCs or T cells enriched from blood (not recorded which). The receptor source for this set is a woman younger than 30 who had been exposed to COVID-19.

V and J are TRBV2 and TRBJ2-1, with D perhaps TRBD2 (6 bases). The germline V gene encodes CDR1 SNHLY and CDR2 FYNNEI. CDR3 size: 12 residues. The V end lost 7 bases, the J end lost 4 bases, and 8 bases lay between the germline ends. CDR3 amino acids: CASTGTYNEQFF. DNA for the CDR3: TGTGCCAGCACCGGGACTTACAATGAGCAGTTCTTC.

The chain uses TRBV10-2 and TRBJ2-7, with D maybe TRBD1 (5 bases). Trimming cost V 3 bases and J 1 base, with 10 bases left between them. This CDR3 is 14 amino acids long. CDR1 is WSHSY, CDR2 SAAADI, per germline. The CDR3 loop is CASSDGTGSYEQYF. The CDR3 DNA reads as TGCGCCAGCAGTGACGGAACAGGTTCCTACGAGCAGTACTTC.

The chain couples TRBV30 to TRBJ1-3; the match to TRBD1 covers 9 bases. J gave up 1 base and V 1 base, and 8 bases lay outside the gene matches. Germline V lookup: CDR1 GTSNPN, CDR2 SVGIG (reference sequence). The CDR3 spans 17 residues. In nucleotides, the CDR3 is TGTGCCTGGAGTGCGGGGGACAGGGTTGTTTCTGGAAACACCATATATTTT. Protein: CAWSAGDRVVSGNTIYF.

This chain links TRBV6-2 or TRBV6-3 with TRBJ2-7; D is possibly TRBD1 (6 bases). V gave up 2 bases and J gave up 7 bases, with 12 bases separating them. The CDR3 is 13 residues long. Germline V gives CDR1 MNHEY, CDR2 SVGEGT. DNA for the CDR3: TGTGCCAGCAGTTACGGGCAGGGGTGGGAGCAGTACTTC. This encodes CASSYGQGWEQYF.

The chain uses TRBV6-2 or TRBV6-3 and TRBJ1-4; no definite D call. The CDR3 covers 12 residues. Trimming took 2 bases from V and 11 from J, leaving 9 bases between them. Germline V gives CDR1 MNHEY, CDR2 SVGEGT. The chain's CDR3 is CASSYPGYKLFF. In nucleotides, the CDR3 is TGTGCCAGCAGTTACCCGGGATACAAACTGTTTTTT.

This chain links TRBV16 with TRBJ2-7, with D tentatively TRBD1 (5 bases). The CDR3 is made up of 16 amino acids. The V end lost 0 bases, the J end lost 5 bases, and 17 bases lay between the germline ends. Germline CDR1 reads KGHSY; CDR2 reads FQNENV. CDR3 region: CASSQSLGPPPHEQYF. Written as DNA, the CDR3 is TGTGCCAGCAGCCAATCTCTGGGGCCTCCCCCGCACGAGCAGTACTTC.

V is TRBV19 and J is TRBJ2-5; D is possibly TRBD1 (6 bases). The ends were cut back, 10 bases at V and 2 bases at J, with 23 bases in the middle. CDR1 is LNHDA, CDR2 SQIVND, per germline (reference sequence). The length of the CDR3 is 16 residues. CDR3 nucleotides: TGTGCCACTGCGGACCCACCCGGGACATATCAAGAGACCCAGTACTTC. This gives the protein CATADPPGTYQETQYF.

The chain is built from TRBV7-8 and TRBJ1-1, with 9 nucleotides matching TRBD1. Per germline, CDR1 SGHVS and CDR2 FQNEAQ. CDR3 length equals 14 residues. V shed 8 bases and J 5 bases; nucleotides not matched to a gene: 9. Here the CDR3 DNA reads TGTGCCAGCGGCCCAATACAGGGGGCGACTGAAGCTTTCTTT. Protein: CASGPIQGATEAFF.

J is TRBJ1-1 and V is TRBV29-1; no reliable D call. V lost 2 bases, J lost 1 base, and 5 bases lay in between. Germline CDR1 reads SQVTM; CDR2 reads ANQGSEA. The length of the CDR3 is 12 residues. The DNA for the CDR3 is TGCAGCGTTGAATCTCCGAACACTGAAGCTTTCTTT. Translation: CSVESPNTEAFF. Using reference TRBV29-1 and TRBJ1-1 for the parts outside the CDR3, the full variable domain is SAVISQKPSRDICQRGTSLTIQCQVDSQVTMMFWYRQQPGQSLTLIATANQGSEATYESGFVIDKFPISRPNLTFSTLTVSNMSPEDSSIYLCSVESPNTEAFFGQGTRLTVV.

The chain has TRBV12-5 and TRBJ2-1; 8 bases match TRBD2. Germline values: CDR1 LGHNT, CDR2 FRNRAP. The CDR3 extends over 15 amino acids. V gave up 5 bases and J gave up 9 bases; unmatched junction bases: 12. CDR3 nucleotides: TGTGCTAGTGGTGGGGGACTAGTCGGCGGCGGTGAGCAGTTCTTC. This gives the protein CASGGGLVGGGEQFF.

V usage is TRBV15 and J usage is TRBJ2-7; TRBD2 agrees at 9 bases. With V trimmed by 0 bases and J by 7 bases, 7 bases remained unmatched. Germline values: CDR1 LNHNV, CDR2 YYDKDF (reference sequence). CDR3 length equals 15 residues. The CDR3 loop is CATSRDRAGGSEQYF. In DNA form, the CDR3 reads TGTGCCACCAGCAGAGATCGCGCGGGAGGGAGTGAGCAGTACTTC.

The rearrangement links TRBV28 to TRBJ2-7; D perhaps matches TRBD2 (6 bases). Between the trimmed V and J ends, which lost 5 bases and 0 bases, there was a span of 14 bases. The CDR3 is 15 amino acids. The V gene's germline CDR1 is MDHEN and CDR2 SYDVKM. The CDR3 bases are TGTGCCAGCAGTGACGGGAGCGAGGGCTCCTACGAGCAGTACTTC. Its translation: CASSDGSEGSYEQYF.

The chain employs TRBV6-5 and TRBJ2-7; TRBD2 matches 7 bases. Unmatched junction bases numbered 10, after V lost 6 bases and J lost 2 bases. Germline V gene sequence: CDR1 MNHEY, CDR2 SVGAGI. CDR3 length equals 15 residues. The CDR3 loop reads CASRGLVAAAYEQYF. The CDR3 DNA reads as TGTGCCAGCAGAGGACTAGTAGCGGCCGCCTACGAGCAGTACTTC.

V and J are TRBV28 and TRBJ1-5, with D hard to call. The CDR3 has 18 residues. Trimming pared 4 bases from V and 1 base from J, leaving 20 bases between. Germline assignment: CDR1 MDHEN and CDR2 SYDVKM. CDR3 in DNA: TGTGCCAGCAGTTCCCCCCCCCGAGAGGGTAGGAGCAATCAGCCCCAGCATTTT. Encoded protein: CASSSPPREGRSNQPQHF.

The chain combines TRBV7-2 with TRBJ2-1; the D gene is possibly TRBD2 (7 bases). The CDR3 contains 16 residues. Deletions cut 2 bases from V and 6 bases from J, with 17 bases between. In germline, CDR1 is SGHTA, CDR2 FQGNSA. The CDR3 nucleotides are TGTGCCAGCAGCTTATGGGGGGGACACCCCCCCAATGAGCAGTTCTTC. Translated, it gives CASSLWGGHPPNEQFF.

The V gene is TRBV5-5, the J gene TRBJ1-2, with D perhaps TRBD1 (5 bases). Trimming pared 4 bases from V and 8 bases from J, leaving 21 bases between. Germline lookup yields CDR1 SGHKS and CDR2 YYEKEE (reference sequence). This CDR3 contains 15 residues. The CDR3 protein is CASSPRQPLSGGYTF. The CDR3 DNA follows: TGTGCCAGCAGCCCGAGACAGCCTCTTAGCGGGGGCTACACCTTC.

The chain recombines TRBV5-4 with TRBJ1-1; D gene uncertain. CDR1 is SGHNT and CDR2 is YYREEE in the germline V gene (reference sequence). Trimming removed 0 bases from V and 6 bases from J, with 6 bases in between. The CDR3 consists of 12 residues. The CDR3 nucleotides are TGTGCCAGCAGCTTGGGTTCAGCTGAAGCTTTCTTT. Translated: CASSLGSAEAFF.

CDR3 DNA: TGCACCCCCCAAGAACTTGGTGAGAACTCACCCCTCCACTTT. It codes for CTPQELGENSPLHF. The chain links TRBV29-1 to TRBJ1-6; D remains ambiguous. CDR1 is SQVTM and CDR2 is ANQGSEA in the germline V gene. This CDR3 contains 14 residues.

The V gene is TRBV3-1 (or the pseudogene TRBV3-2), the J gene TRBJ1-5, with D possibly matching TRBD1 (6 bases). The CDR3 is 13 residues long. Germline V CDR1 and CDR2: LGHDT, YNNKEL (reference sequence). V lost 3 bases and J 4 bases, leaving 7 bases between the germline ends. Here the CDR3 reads CASSQTGNQPQHF. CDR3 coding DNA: TGTGCCAGCAGCCAGACAGGAAATCAGCCCCAGCATTTT.

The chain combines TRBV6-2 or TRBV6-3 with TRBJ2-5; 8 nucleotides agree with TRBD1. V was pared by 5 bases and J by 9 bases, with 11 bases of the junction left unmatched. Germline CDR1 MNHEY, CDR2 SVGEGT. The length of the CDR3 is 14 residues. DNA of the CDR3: TGTGCCAGCAGTCGGACAGGGCAGGGTGGGGCCCAGTACTTC. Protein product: CASSRTGQGGAQYF.

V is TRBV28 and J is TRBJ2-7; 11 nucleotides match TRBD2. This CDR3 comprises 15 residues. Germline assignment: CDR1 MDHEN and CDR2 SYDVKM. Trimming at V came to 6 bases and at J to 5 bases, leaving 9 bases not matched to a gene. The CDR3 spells CASRVITSGSHEQYF. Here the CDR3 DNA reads TGTGCCAGCAGGGTAATAACTAGCGGGAGCCACGAGCAGTACTTC.

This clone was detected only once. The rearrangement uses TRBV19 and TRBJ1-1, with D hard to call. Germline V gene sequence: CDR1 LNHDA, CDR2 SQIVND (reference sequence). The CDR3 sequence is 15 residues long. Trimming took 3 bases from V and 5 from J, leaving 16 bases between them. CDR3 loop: CASSIPAGRSTEAFF. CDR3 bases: TGTGCCAGTAGTATTCCAGCCGGGAGGAGTACTGAAGCTTTCTTT.

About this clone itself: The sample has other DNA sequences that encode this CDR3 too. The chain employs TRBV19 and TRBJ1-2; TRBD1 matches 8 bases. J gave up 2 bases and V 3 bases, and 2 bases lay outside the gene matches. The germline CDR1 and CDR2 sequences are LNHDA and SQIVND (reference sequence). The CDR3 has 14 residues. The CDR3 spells CASSIGQGNYGYTF. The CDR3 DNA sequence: TGTGCCAGTAGTATTGGACAGGGAAACTATGGCTACACCTTC.

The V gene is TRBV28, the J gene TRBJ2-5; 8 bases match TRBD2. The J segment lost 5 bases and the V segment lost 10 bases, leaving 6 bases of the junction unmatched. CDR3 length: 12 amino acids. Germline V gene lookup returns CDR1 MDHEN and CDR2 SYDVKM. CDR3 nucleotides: TGTGCCATTGAGTCGGGGGGGGAGACCCAGTACTTC. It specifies CAIESGGETQYF.

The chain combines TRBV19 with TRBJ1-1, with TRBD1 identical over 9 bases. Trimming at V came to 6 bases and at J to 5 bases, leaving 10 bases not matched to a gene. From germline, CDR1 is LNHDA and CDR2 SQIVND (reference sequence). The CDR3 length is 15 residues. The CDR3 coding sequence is TGTGCCAGTAGGATAACAGGGGGCAAGCATACTGAAGCTTTCTTT. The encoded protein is CASRITGGKHTEAFF.

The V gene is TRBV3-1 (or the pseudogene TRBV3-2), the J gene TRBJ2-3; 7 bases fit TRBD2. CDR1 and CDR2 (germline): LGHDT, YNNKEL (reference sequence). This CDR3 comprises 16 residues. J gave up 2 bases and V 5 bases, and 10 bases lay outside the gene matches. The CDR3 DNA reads TGTGCCAGCAGCTACGTGGGGGGGGTGAACACAGATACGCAGTATTTT. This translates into CASSYVGGVNTDTQYF.

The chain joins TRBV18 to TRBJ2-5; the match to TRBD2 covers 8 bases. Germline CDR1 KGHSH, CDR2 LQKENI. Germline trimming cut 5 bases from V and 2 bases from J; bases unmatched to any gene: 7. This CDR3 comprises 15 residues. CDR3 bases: TGTGCCAGCTCAAGGGCGGGGGGACCTCAAGAGACCCAGTACTTC. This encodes CASSRAGGPQETQYF.